The 8 T cell receptor beta chains listed next were all sequenced from one sample in a study of regulatory and conventional T cells in RAG deficiency (dated by TCRdb to about 2017). Regulatory T cells were purified from blood as CD4+CD25-high CD127-low cells before genomic DNA extraction. Library preparation was by the immunoSEQ multiplex PCR assay. Imported from immuneACCESS, the table was reduced by TCRdb to in-frame sequences with V and J called. These copies leave out some clones; in studies compared against another copy, an unresolved V gene accounts for under half, and the cause of the remainder is not known. This sample comprises 25,000 to 35,000 clones, 75% to 95% of them detected only once. Around 0.82% of the sample is held by the ten biggest clonotypes. The same sample was also studied in work on regulatory T cells. Drawing on the second study: In the multiplex PCR, 52 forward TRBV primers and 13 reverse TRBJ primers were used, and assay-based and computational corrections were applied for amplification bias.

Sequenced: Tregs sorted from blood. Receptor source: a human donor in good health.

This chain links TRBV2 with TRBJ1-5; TRBD1 matches at 11 bases. Per germline, CDR1 SNHLY and CDR2 FYNNEI. Germline trimming cut 8 bases from V and 2 bases from J; bases unmatched to any gene: 5. This CDR3 is 15 amino acids long. The CDR3 loop reads CASGDRGIGNQPQHF. CDR3 coding DNA: TGTGCCAGCGGGGACAGGGGGATCGGCAATCAGCCCCAGCATTTT.

The chain carries TRBV4-1 and TRBJ2-3; 8 nucleotides align to TRBD2. The CDR3 runs 16 residues. J was trimmed by 2 bases and V by 1 base; bases with no gene match: 5. The V gene's germline CDR1 is MGHRA and CDR2 YSYEKL. The CDR3 nucleotides are TGCGCCAGCAGCCAAGGAGCGGGGGTAAACACAGATACGCAGTATTTT. This gives the protein CASSQGAGVNTDTQYF.

J is TRBJ1-3 and V is TRBV5-1; D unresolved. In germline, CDR1 is SGHRS, CDR2 YFSETQ. The CDR3 totals 12 residues. Trimming left V 0 bases short and J 3 bases short, with 1 base between. For the CDR3, the DNA is TGCGCCAGCAGCTTGGATGGAAACACCATATATTTT. Protein: CASSLDGNTIYF.

This chain connects TRBV11-2 to TRBJ1-1; D perhaps matches TRBD1 (5 bases). The CDR3 is 13 amino acids. Germline CDR1 reads SGHAT; CDR2 reads FQNNGV. Trimming shortened V by 3 bases and J by 5 bases, and 10 bases separated the two germline ends. CDR3 DNA: TGTGCCAGCAGCTTTGCAGGGCGGACTGAAGCTTTCTTT. Its translation is CASSFAGRTEAFF.

The rearrangement joins TRBV19 to TRBJ1-1; 9 bases fit TRBD1. V shed 2 bases and J 0 bases; nucleotides not matched to a gene: 4. Germline CDR1 LNHDA, CDR2 SQIVND (reference sequence). This CDR3 has 16 amino acids. The CDR3 sequence: CASSILGTGMNTEAFF. The CDR3, as DNA: TGTGCCAGTAGTATACTCGGGACAGGGATGAACACTGAAGCTTTCTTT.

This clone was seen just once. This chain uses TRBV5-1 with TRBJ1-3; 8 nucleotides agree with TRBD1. CDR3 size: 15 residues. J gave up 0 bases and V 5 bases, and 4 bases lay outside the gene matches. The germline gives CDR1 SGHRS, CDR2 YFSETQ. For the CDR3, the DNA is TGCGCCAGCAGGACAGGGGCCCTCTCTGGAAACACCATATATTTT. It translates to CASRTGALSGNTIYF.

V usage is TRBV30 and J usage is TRBJ2-7; D is possibly TRBD1 or TRBD2 (5 bases each). Per germline, CDR1 GTSNPN and CDR2 SVGIG (reference sequence). CDR3 length: 16 residues. The V end was cut by 3 bases, the J end by 0 bases, with 18 bases between. The CDR3 sequence: CAWSRGTGSSSYEQYF. DNA of the CDR3: TGTGCCTGGAGCCGAGGGACGGGATCTAGCTCCTACGAGCAGTACTTC.

This clone has more than one count but fewer than ten. This sample also contains other DNA sequences that code for the same CDR3. This chain links TRBV11-2 with TRBJ2-6, with TRBD2 as a possible D gene (6 bases). From germline, CDR1 is SGHAT and CDR2 FQNNGV. The CDR3 extends over 18 amino acids. With 0 bases removed from V and 4 bases from J, the gap between germline ends came to 16 bases. The CDR3 spells CASSLEGGLGRGANVLTF. The DNA for the CDR3 is TGTGCCAGCAGCTTAGAGGGGGGTCTTGGGAGAGGGGCCAACGTCCTGACTTTC.